This T cell receptor (beta chain) was identified during a study of T cells after yellow fever vaccination. Each CDR3 protein gets one entry after TCRdb re-called the 5' RACE reads with MiXCR. This sample has some 110,000 distinct CDR3 sequences, with more than 6.5% found just once. CDR1 and CDR2 (germline): LGHDT, YNNKEL (reference sequence). There are 14 residues in the CDR3. With 5 bases removed from V and 5 bases from J, the gap between germline ends came to 15 bases. This clonotype was observed at least ten times. The TCR comes from a man aged 18 to 29 who received the YFV17D yellow fever vaccine. The chain joins TRBV3-1 to TRBJ1-1, with D possibly being TRBD1 (6 bases). The sample was CD4+ T cells sorted from PBMCs, taken around 10 days after the first yellow fever vaccination. This CDR3 is CASSVQGSATEAFF. The CDR3 region has the DNA TGTGCCAGCAGCGTACAGGGTAGCGCGACTGAAGCTTTCTTT.